This T cell receptor (beta chain) stems from a study of identical twins (TCRdb year 2016). Looking at the study overall: TCR alpha and beta repertoires from monozygotic twins, unrelated adults of various ages and cord blood were deep-sequenced to test whether fetal clonotypes persist. To rule out contamination, the twin experiments were replicated at different times with different library preparation protocols. The research as a whole found: Invariant T cells such as MAIT and iNKT could partly confound zero-insertion analyses, though diverse VJ usage argued against this for most clonotypes. Out-of-frame TCR alpha sequences shared between twins showed an excess of low generation-probability sequences compared with coincidental sharing between unrelated individuals. In monozygotic twins, recombination models systematically underestimated out-of-frame TCR alpha sharing, but the models matched the sharing seen between unrelated individuals. Because the same donors could not be followed over many years, the conclusions relied on cross-sectional statistical analysis. Excess twin sharing in beta out-of-frame sequences was weaker because fewer shared sequences lowered the signal-to-noise ratio. Fewer insertions were carried by abundant cord blood beta clonotypes; a weaker similar trend was observed in young adult naive repertoires, while no such trend was observed in memory repertoires.

Libraries were constructed by 5' RACE. The sequencing machine was an Illumina HiSeq 2000. A universal primer binding site was added through template switching, and the final cDNA carried a unique molecular identifier so that TCR cDNA molecules could be counted accurately. Specific primers in the conserved constant-segment region were used to synthesize first-strand cDNA for the TCR alpha and beta chains. Each cDNA library was double barcoded, with a SMART-Mk sample barcode plus Illumina barcodes, to control for contamination. TruSeq adapter sequences along with Illumina sample barcodes were introduced in two successive PCR steps. The TCR alpha and beta cDNA libraries were sequenced on the Illumina HiSeq platform using custom primers. The original pipeline was this. MiGEC processed the raw reads to extract unique molecular identifiers, while MiXCR was used to determine the CDR3 positions. For each individual, recombination models were inferred using an EM algorithm with the repgenHMM and IGoR tools. The analysis of shared clonotypes was done with the tcR package in R, with sharing normalized by the product of cloneset sizes. To study raw recombination free of thymic and clonal selection effects, out-of-frame nonproductive sequences were analyzed. Through fastp at Q25 and MiXCR, TCRdb rebuilt clones from the public reads, retaining in-frame beta chains. Each CDR3 protein appears once, grouped with its most common genes and DNA. These V and J calls originate from TCRdb's pipeline instead of the authors' own analysis. The sample records about 700,000 distinct CDR3 sequences, 8.5% to 9.5% of which are singletons. The top ten hold more than 0.75% of the sample.

Only healthy Caucasian donors were included. Three pairs of female monozygotic twins, all aged roughly 18 to 29 years, were included in the twin cohort. RNA for TCR libraries was isolated from peripheral blood mononuclear cells. This clonotype was seen a handful of times. Its antigen specificity is not known. No base qualities exist here, and no much larger clone lies one base off it. Germline trimming amounts to 3 bases on V and 6 bases on J, with 4 as the count of junction bases outside the gene matches. CDR1 and CDR2 (MNHEY, SVGAGI) derive from the germline V gene. The CDR3 has 14 amino acids, counting the end cysteine and phenylalanine. CDR3 DNA is the only sequence kept; it has 42 bases, read in frame from the first base. These data were likewise used in another study, on yellow fever vaccine responses in identical twins. According to the second study: The T cell response to vaccination in identical twins was reported by the authors to appear partly convergent and partly personalized. In the study, vaccine-responding T cell clones were precisely tracked in identical twins.

The material sequenced was PBMCs. Recombination connected TRBV6-5 to TRBJ2-1, with 8 central nucleotides matching TRBD2. This TCR was sampled from a young woman in good health. This receptor carries the CDR3 CASSYKRESNEQFF. The DNA sequence follows: TGTGCCAGCAGTTATAAGCGGGAGAGCAATGAGCAGTTCTTC.